Given below is one T cell receptor beta chain in context. As yet, its antigen is unknown. Little can be read into the size of this beta chain, an off-target read in a library designed for alpha chains. Time point meaning: sample taken at primary tumor resection. CDR1 and CDR2 from the germline V gene are SGDLS and YYNGEE. The length of the CDR3 is 15 residues. With 0 bases removed from V and 5 bases from J, the gap between germline ends came to 12 bases. TCRdb called the 5' RACE reads again in MiXCR, with one record for every CDR3 protein. The sample has more than 2,500 distinct CDR3 sequences, under 55% seen once. This sample was taken from a study of spatial heterogeneity in lung cancer. General observations from the study: Counts of expanded alpha and beta TCRs within tumors tracked the tumor nonsynonymous mutation count.

This receptor was obtained from a male donor with early-stage non-small cell lung cancer. J is TRBJ2-1 and V is TRBV9; the D is unclear. Sequencing used lung tumor tissue, obtained at surgery. The CDR3 here is CASSVESEEHNEQFF. In DNA, the CDR3 is TGTGCCAGCAGCGTAGAGTCCGAAGAGCACAATGAGCAGTTCTTC. Looking up the rest from reference TRBV9 and TRBJ2-1 gives the full variable domain: DSGVTQTPKHLITATGQRVTLRCSPRSGDLSVYWYQQSLDQGLQFLIQYYNGEERAKGNILERFSAQQFPDLHSELNLSSLELGDSALYFCASSVESEEHNEQFFGPGTRLTVL.